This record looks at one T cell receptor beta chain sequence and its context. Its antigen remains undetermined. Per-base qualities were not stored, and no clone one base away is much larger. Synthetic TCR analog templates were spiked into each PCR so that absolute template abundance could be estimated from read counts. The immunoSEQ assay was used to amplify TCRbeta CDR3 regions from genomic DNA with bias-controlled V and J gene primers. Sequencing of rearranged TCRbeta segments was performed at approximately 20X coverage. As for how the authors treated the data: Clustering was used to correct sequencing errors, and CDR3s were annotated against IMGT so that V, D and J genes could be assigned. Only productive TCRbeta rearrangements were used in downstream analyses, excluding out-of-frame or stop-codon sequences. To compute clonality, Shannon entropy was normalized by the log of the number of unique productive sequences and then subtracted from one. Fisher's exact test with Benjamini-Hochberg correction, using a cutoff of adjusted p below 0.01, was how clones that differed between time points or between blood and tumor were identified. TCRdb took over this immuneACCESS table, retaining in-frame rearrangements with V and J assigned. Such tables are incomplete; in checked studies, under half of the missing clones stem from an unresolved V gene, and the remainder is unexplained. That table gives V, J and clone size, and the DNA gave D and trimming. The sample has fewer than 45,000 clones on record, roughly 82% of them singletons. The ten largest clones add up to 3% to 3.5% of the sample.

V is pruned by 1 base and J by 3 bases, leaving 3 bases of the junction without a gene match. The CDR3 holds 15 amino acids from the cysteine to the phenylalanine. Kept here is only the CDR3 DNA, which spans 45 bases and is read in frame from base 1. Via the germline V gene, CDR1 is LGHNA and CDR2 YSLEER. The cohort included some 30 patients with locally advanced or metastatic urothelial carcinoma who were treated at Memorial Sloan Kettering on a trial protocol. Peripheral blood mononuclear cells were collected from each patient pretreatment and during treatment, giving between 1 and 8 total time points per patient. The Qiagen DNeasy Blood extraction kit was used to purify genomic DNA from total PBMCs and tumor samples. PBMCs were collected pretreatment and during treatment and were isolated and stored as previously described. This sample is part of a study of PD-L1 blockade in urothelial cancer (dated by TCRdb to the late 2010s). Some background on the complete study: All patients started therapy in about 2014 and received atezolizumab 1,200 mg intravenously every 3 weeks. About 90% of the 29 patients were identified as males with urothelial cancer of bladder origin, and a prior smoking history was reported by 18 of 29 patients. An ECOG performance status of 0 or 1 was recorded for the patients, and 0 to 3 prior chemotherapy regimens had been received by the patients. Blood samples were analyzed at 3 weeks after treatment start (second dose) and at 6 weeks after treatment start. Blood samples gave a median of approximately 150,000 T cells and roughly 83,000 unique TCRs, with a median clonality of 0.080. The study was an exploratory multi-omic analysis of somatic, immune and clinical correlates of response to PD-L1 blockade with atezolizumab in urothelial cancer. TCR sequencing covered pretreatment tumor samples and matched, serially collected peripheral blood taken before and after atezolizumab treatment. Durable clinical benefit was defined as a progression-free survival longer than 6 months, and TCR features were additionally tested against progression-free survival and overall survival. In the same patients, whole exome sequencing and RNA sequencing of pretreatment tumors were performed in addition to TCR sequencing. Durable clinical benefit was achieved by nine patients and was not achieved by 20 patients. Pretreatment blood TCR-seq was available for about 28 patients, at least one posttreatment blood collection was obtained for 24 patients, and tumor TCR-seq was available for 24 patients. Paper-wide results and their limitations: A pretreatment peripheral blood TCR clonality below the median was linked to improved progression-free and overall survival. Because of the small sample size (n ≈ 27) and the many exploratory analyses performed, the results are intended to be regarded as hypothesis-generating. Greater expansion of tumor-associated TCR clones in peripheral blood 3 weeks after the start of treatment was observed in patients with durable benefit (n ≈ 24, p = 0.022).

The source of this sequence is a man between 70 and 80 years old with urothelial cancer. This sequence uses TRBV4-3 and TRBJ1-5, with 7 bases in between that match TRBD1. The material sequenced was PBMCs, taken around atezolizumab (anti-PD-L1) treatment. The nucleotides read TGCGCCAGCAGCCAAGGAACAGGGGCCAATCAGCCCCAGCATTTT. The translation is CASSQGTGANQPQHF.